This TCR beta chain is drawn from a study of post-analysis software for immune sequencing data. Study-level information: Patients with relapsing-remitting, secondary progressive and progressive-relapsing multiple sclerosis courses were all represented.

The study, taken as a whole, reports: The study found TRBV5-6, TRBV5-1 and TRBV20-1 among roughly 5 TRBV segments more frequent in patients than controls.

Presence of unique molecular identifiers characterized the TCR beta cDNA libraries. T cells numbering roughly 1 to 10 million yielded some 520,000 cDNA molecules. MiXCR, applied by TCRdb to the PCR reads, yields one record per CDR3 protein. This table has hundreds of thousands of distinct CDR3 sequences, about 40% appearing once. CDR3 length equals 15 residues. Germline values: CDR1 LGHDT, CDR2 YNNKEL (reference sequence). V dropped 4 bases and J dropped 1; count of bases not matched to a gene: 5. Notes on this clonotype: Its antigen is currently unknown.

The sequenced material came from blood. V and J are TRBV3-1 and TRBJ2-3; 7 bases align to TRBD1. The sequence was collected from a girl between 10 and 17 years old with multiple sclerosis. The CDR3 DNA follows: TGTGCCAGCAGCCTCACAGGGGACGGCACAGATACGCAGTATTTT. The encoded protein is CASSLTGDGTDTQYF.